The rows below give T cell receptor beta chains drawn from one sample of a study of T cells after yellow fever vaccination. TCRdb redid the calling of the 5' RACE reads with MiXCR, one entry per CDR3 protein. The data hold 300,000 to 350,000 distinct CDR3 sequences, with 3% to 4.5% observed a single time. The sequencing here drew on PBMCs, taken 5 days after the yellow fever booster vaccination. The receptors stem from a man younger than 35 who received the YFV17D yellow fever vaccine. CDR3s include the opening cysteine and the closing phenylalanine or tryptophan. A D gene is named only where the DNA matches it firmly. Part of the rows lack a size; the others show once, few, many or a class for expanded clones.

v_call: TRBV25-1
cdr3_length: 15
j_call: TRBJ2-2
clone_size: few
d_call: NA
cdr3_aa: CASNPGGEGTGELFF
cdr3_nt: TGTGCCAGCAATCCCGGGGGCGAAGGGACCGGGGAGCTGTTTTTT

v_call: TRBV5-4
cdr3_length: 14
j_call: TRBJ1-2
clone_size: few
d_call: TRBD1
cdr3_aa: CASSFRDRTNGYTF
cdr3_nt: TGTGCCAGCAGCTTCCGGGACAGGACTAATGGCTACACCTTC

v_call: TRBV7-9
cdr3_length: 14
j_call: TRBJ1-5
clone_size: many
d_call: NA
cdr3_aa: CASTPGYGNQPQHF
cdr3_nt: TGTGCCAGCACCCCGGGGTACGGCAATCAGCCCCAGCATTTT

v_call: TRBV30
cdr3_length: 11
j_call: TRBJ2-7
clone_size: few
d_call: NA
cdr3_aa: CAWSAFHEQYF
cdr3_nt: TGTGCCTGGAGTGCCTTTCACGAGCAGTACTTC

v_call: TRBV5-4
cdr3_length: 12
j_call: TRBJ2-1
clone_size: few
d_call: NA
cdr3_aa: CASRKGGNEQFF
cdr3_nt: TGTGCCAGCAGGAAAGGGGGGAATGAGCAGTTCTTC

v_call: TRBV7-2
cdr3_length: 14
j_call: TRBJ1-1
clone_size: many
d_call: NA
cdr3_aa: CASSFGAGRTEAFF
cdr3_nt: TGTGCCAGCAGCTTCGGGGCTGGGAGAACTGAAGCTTTCTTT

v_call: TRBV19
cdr3_length: 13
j_call: TRBJ2-2
clone_size: few
d_call: NA
cdr3_aa: CASSIGLPGELFF
cdr3_nt: TGTGCCAGTAGTATAGGACTGCCGGGGGAGCTGTTTTTT

v_call: TRBV18
cdr3_length: 14
j_call: TRBJ2-1
clone_size: NA
d_call: NA
cdr3_aa: CASSPVQVLNEQFF
cdr3_nt: TGTGCCAGCTCACCAGTCCAGGTCCTCAATGAGCAGTTCTTC

v_call: TRBV19
cdr3_length: 15
j_call: TRBJ1-5
clone_size: NA
d_call: NA
cdr3_aa: CASSIVRASNQPQHF
cdr3_nt: TGTGCCAGTAGTATAGTCAGGGCTAGCAATCAGCCCCAGCATTTT

v_call: TRBV20-1
cdr3_length: 13
j_call: TRBJ2-7
clone_size: NA
d_call: TRBD2
cdr3_aa: CSARGTSDYEQYF
cdr3_nt: TGCAGTGCTAGAGGGACTAGCGACTACGAGCAGTACTTC

v_call: TRBV9
cdr3_length: 14
j_call: TRBJ1-2
clone_size: NA
d_call: TRBD1
cdr3_aa: CASSVDRGPYGYTF
cdr3_nt: TGTGCCAGCAGCGTCGACAGGGGGCCATATGGCTACACCTTC

v_call: TRBV10-3
cdr3_length: 13
j_call: TRBJ1-4
clone_size: few
d_call: NA
cdr3_aa: CAISWSTNEKLFF
cdr3_nt: TGTGCCATCTCTTGGTCAACTAATGAAAAACTGTTTTTT

v_call: TRBV4-2
cdr3_length: 15
j_call: TRBJ2-5
clone_size: few
d_call: TRBD1
cdr3_aa: CASSREVQGAETQYF
cdr3_nt: TGTGCCAGCAGCCGAGAGGTGCAGGGGGCTGAGACCCAGTACTTC

v_call: TRBV5-4
cdr3_length: 16
j_call: TRBJ1-3
clone_size: few
d_call: NA
cdr3_aa: CASSPDSRISGNTIYF
cdr3_nt: TGTGCCAGCAGTCCAGACAGTAGAATCTCTGGAAACACCATATATTTT

v_call: TRBV10-3
cdr3_length: 13
j_call: TRBJ2-5
clone_size: NA
d_call: NA
cdr3_aa: CAISPDSWETQYF
cdr3_nt: TGTGCCATCAGTCCCGACTCATGGGAGACCCAGTACTTC